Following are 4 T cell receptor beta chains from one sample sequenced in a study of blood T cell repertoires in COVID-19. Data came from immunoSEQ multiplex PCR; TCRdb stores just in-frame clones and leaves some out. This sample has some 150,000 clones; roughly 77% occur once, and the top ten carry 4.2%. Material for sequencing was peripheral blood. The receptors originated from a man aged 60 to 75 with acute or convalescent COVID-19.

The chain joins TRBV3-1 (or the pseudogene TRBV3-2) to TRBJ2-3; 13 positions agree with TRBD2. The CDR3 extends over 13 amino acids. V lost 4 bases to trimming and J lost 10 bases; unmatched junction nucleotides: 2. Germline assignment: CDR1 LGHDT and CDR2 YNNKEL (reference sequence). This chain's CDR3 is CASSRTSGSSQYF. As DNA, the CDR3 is TGTGCCAGCAGCCGGACTAGCGGGAGTTCGCAGTATTTT.

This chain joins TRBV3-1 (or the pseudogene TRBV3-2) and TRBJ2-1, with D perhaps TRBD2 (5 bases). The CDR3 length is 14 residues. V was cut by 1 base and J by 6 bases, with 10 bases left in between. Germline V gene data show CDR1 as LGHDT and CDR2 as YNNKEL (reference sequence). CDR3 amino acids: CASSQGEGINEQFF. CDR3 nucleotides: TGTGCCAGCAGCCAAGGTGAGGGCATCAATGAGCAGTTCTTC.

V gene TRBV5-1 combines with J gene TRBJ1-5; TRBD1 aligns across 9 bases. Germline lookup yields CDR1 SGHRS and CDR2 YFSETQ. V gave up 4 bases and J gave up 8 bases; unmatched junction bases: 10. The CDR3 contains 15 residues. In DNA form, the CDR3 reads TGCGCCAGCAGCGCCGGGACAGGGCTTGTGGAGCCCCAGCATTTT. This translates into CASSAGTGLVEPQHF. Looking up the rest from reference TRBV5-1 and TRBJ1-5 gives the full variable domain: KAGVTQTPRYLIKTRGQQVTLSCSPISGHRSVSWYQQTPGQGLQFLFEYFSETQRNKGNFPGRFSGRQFSNSRSEMNVSTLELGDSALYLCASSAGTGLVEPQHFGDGTRLSIL.

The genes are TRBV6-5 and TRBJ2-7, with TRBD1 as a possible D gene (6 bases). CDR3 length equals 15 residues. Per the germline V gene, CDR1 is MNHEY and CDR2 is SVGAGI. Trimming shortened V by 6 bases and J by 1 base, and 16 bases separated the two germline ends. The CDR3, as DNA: TGTGCCAGCAGCCCCGGGACACACGGGTCCTACGAGCAGTACTTC. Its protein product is CASSPGTHGSYEQYF.